The rows below give T cell receptor beta chains drawn from one sample of a study of tumor-infiltrating lymphocytes in oesophageal squamous cell carcinoma. Each CDR3 protein is one row after TCRdb ran MiXCR on the PCR reads. The data show 15,000 to 20,000 distinct CDR3 sequences, around 44% seen once. The sequenced material came from esophageal tumor tissue. Source of these receptors: a male donor with esophageal squamous cell carcinoma. Each CDR3 is given with its conserved first and last residue. D genes are given only for firm matches. Size is stated for part of the rows, as once, few or many counts, or as a class when the clone is expanded.

DNA: TGTGCCAGCAGCTCGTTCACTAGCGGGAGCTACGAGCAGTACTTC
CDR3: CASSSFTSGSYEQYF
J: TRBJ2-7
size: -
V: TRBV7-2
D: TRBD2

DNA: TGCAGTGCTAGAGCCGGGACTAGCGGGTCCGGGGAGCTGTTTTTT
CDR3: CSARAGTSGSGELFF
J: TRBJ2-2
size: -
V: TRBV20-1
D: TRBD2

DNA: TGTGCCACCAGTGATTTGCTCTTC
CDR3: CATSDLLF
J: TRBJ2-3
size: -
V: TRBV24-1
D: -

DNA: TGTGCCAGCAGCCCGTTCGGACAGGGGAGGATCGAGCAGTACTTC
CDR3: CASSPFGQGRIEQYF
J: TRBJ2-7
size: -
V: TRBV7-4
D: TRBD1

DNA: TGTGCCAGCAGCTTGGGAGGGACTTCCTACAATGAGCAGTTCTTC
CDR3: CASSLGGTSYNEQFF
J: TRBJ2-1
size: -
V: TRBV7-3
D: TRBD2

DNA: TGTGCCAGCAGCTCGGACGGGACCGATACGCAGTATTTT
CDR3: CASSSDGTDTQYF
J: TRBJ2-3
size: medium-sized
V: TRBV6-1
D: -

DNA: TGTGCCAGCAGCTATACTAGCGGGGGGTGGTCCTACAATGAGCAGTTCTTC
CDR3: CASSYTSGGWSYNEQFF
J: TRBJ2-1
size: medium-sized
V: TRBV7-6
D: TRBD2

DNA: TGTGCCAGCAGTTACTCAAAGACCTACAATGAGCAGTACTTC
CDR3: CASSYSKTYNEQYF
J: TRBJ2-7
size: -
V: TRBV6-6
D: -

DNA: TGTGCCACCAGCGTCCATGAGGGGGGACGACGGAATGGCTACACCTTC
CDR3: CATSVHEGGRRNGYTF
J: TRBJ1-2
size: many
V: TRBV15
D: -

DNA: TGTGCCAGCAGTCGGACGACTAGCGGGAGGGGGGAGACCCAGTACTTC
CDR3: CASSRTTSGRGETQYF
J: TRBJ2-5
size: many
V: TRBV6-1
D: TRBD2

DNA: TGTGCCAGCAGCCCAGACAGGGGGCGCGATTTGCAGTACTTC
CDR3: CASSPDRGRDLQYF
J: TRBJ2-7
size: -
V: TRBV7-2
D: TRBD1

DNA: TGTGCCAGCAGTCCTCGCACGGGACAGAGGTATAATTCACCCCTCCACTTT
CDR3: CASSPRTGQRYNSPLHF
J: TRBJ1-6
size: once
V: TRBV27
D: TRBD1

DNA: TGTGCCAGCAGCCAAGGACCGATGAGTAGCGAGACCCAGTACTTC
CDR3: CASSQGPMSSETQYF
J: TRBJ2-5
size: -
V: TRBV7-3
D: -

DNA: TGTGCCAGCAGCTCCCAAGGGGGGGGTTTTCAGGAGACCCAGTACTTC
CDR3: CASSSQGGGFQETQYF
J: TRBJ2-5
size: many
V: TRBV9
D: -

DNA: TGTGCCAGCAGCTCCTCCTCAGGGACGCAGTATTTT
CDR3: CASSSSSGTQYF
J: TRBJ2-3
size: -
V: TRBV7-3
D: -

DNA: TGTGCCAGCAGTTTAAAAGGGCAAGAGACCCAGTACTTC
CDR3: CASSLKGQETQYF
J: TRBJ2-5
size: -
V: TRBV12-3/TRBV12-4
D: -

DNA: TGTGCCAGCAGTTACTCCCCCAGGGCGGGCTCCTACGAGCAGTACTTC
CDR3: CASSYSPRAGSYEQYF
J: TRBJ2-7
size: many
V: TRBV6-6
D: -

DNA: TGCAGTGCGCTACTAGCGGGAGGATCATATACGCAGTACTTC
CDR3: CSALLAGGSYTQYF
J: TRBJ2-4
size: -
V: TRBV20-1
D: TRBD2

DNA: TGTGCCAGCAGTGCAACTCAGGAACCCTTATGGACCCTCCACTTT
CDR3: CASSATQEPLWTLHF
J: TRBJ1-6
size: many
V: TRBV6-1
D: -

DNA: TGTGCCAGCAGCTCCGGGACAGGGGCGAACACCGGGGAGCTGTTTTTT
CDR3: CASSSGTGANTGELFF
J: TRBJ2-2
size: many
V: TRBV11-1
D: TRBD1

DNA: TGTGCCAGCAGCTTAGGGACTAGCGGCACCTACGAGCAGTACTTC
CDR3: CASSLGTSGTYEQYF
J: TRBJ2-7
size: few
V: TRBV7-4
D: TRBD2

DNA: TGTGCCAGCAGCTTAGGAGGGGGTGCCTACAATGAGCAGTACTTC
CDR3: CASSLGGGAYNEQYF
J: TRBJ2-5
size: -
V: TRBV7-4
D: -

DNA: TGTGCCAGCAGGGAGCGGGATGAATCCTACAATGAGCAGTACTTC
CDR3: CASRERDESYNEQYF
J: TRBJ2-5
size: -
V: TRBV2
D: TRBD2

DNA: TGTGCCACTAAGGCAGGGATCTACAATGAGCAGTTCTTC
CDR3: CATKAGIYNEQFF
J: TRBJ2-1
size: few
V: TRBV7-8
D: -

DNA: TGTGCCAGCAGTCCCCAGGGGGATCAGCCCCAGCATTTT
CDR3: CASSPQGDQPQHF
J: TRBJ1-5
size: many
V: TRBV28
D: TRBD1

DNA: TGTGCCAGCAGCGCGGCTACAGATACCTACGAGCAGTACTTC
CDR3: CASSAATDTYEQYF
J: TRBJ2-7
size: -
V: TRBV7-6
D: -

DNA: TGTGCCAGCAGCTTATTTATAACGGAGCCGTACAATGAGCAGTTCTTC
CDR3: CASSLFITEPYNEQFF
J: TRBJ2-1
size: many
V: TRBV11-1
D: -

DNA: TGTGCCAGCAGCAACGATGGGAGCCAAGAGACCCAGTACTTC
CDR3: CASSNDGSQETQYF
J: TRBJ2-5
size: -
V: TRBV7-9
D: -

DNA: TGTGCCAGCAGTTTAGGAGGACTCACCAGGGTCAATTCACCCCTCCACTTC
CDR3: CASSLGGLTRVNSPLHF
J: TRBJ2-7
size: many
V: TRBV27
D: -

DNA: TGTGCCAGCTCACCAGGGCAGCAGGAGACCCAGTACTTC
CDR3: CASSPGQQETQYF
J: TRBJ2-5
size: many
V: TRBV18
D: -

DNA: TGTGCCAGCAGCTTAGGACAGGGAATTGAGGTCCGCCTCTACGAGCAGTACTTC
CDR3: CASSLGQGIEVRLYEQYF
J: TRBJ2-7
size: medium-sized
V: TRBV7-8
D: TRBD1

DNA: TGTGCCAGCAGTTTATCGGCCCAAATGGCAGATACGCAGTATTTT
CDR3: CASSLSAQMADTQYF
J: TRBJ2-3
size: few
V: TRBV28
D: -

DNA: TGCGCCAGCAGCCTAGCGGGAGCGGGGACAGATACGCAGTATTTT
CDR3: CASSLAGAGTDTQYF
J: TRBJ2-3
size: many
V: TRBV4-1
D: TRBD2

DNA: TGTGCCAGCAGCCCGCGGTTAAACATTCAGTACTTC
CDR3: CASSPRLNIQYF
J: TRBJ2-4
size: few
V: TRBV7-9
D: -

DNA: TGCGCCAGCAGCCCGGACCCCTACAGGACACGGGAGACCCAGTACTTC
CDR3: CASSPDPYRTRETQYF
J: TRBJ2-5
size: many
V: TRBV5-1
D: -

DNA: TGTGCCAGCACCCGGGACTCGACAGATACGCAGTATTTT
CDR3: CASTRDSTDTQYF
J: TRBJ2-3
size: -
V: TRBV6-2/TRBV6-3
D: -

DNA: TGTGCCAGCAGCTTACGGCAGGGACAAGAGACCCAGTACTTC
CDR3: CASSLRQGQETQYF
J: TRBJ2-5
size: many
V: TRBV7-6
D: -

DNA: TGTGCCAGCAGTTACGGCTCTAACAAAGAGCAGTTCTTC
CDR3: CASSYGSNKEQFF
J: TRBJ2-1
size: -
V: TRBV6-6
D: -

DNA: TGTGCCAGCAGTTACTCCCTAGTGGGAGGTTACGAGCAGTACTTC
CDR3: CASSYSLVGGYEQYF
J: TRBJ2-7
size: -
V: TRBV6-5
D: -

DNA: TGTGCCACCAGCACAACCTTCCGGGACAGGATGAACACTGAAGCTTTCTTT
CDR3: CATSTTFRDRMNTEAFF
J: TRBJ1-1
size: many
V: TRBV24-1
D: TRBD1

DNA: TGTGCCAGCAGGCTTAGACAGGGAATCTCTGGAAACACCATATATTTT
CDR3: CASRLRQGISGNTIYF
J: TRBJ1-3
size: few
V: TRBV12-3/TRBV12-4
D: TRBD1

DNA: TGTGCCAGCAGTTACTCGGGGACAACTCATAATTCACCCCTCCACTTC
CDR3: CASSYSGTTHNSPLHF
J: TRBJ2-7
size: -
V: TRBV6-5
D: -

DNA: TGTGCCAGCAGTCCAGGGGCACGTTCACCCCTCCACTTT
CDR3: CASSPGARSPLHF
J: TRBJ1-6
size: medium-sized
V: TRBV7-2
D: -

DNA: TGTGCCAGCAGCAAGTTTAGGCGGGGGCTCGCCAAAAACATTCAGTACTTC
CDR3: CASSKFRRGLAKNIQYF
J: TRBJ2-4
size: -
V: TRBV7-2
D: -